This record covers a single T cell receptor beta chain. Its antigen remains unidentified. This may be a read error: a much more frequent sequence differs by one nucleotide. The TCR beta CDR3 regions were amplified from the RNA transcripts. A first-round RT-PCR of the TCR CDR3 used the HTBI primer set with the Qiagen OneStep RT-PCR kit. Libraries were constructed in a second round of multiplex PCR, after which size selection and purification were carried out. Sequencing of the libraries was done on an Illumina HiSeq2000 using paired-end 100 bp reads. Per the source publication's procedure: SOAPnuke was used to process the raw data, removing reads that contained adapters or uncalled bases, had a mean Phred below 15, or lacked an exact match to the constant primer or identifier. COPE v1.2.5 was used to merge the high-quality paired reads, and each unique nucleotide sequence was defined as a clonotype. MiTCR v1.1 was used to align the clonotypes against IMGT TRBV, TRBD and TRBJ reference segments. The analysis included only V-J combinations with a frequency above 0.0001, which together covered roughly 99% of the repertoires. The TCS score was defined as the ratio of F50 (clonal expansion) to E x V (chaos), calculated using BLOSUM62-based TCRdist between CDR3 peptides within each V-J. Welch's t-statistics and random forest reduced roughly 540 V-J features to about 12, which were used in a naive Bayes classifier (R e1071). TCRdb applied fastp at Q25 and MiXCR to the public reads, then kept only in-frame beta chains. Rows merge per CDR3 protein into single entries with the most common DNA and genes. It is TCRdb's table, rather than the study itself, that gives the V and J calls and clone size. The sample table lists about 350,000 distinct CDR3 sequences, roughly 13% of them with a count of one. Approximately 23% of the sample is in the top ten clones.

This sample was included in a study of T cells in Graves' hyperthyroidism and ophthalmopathy (dated by TCRdb to about 2019). In the study overall: Peripheral blood samples were taken at initial diagnosis, before any treatment was given. A discovery cohort of approximately 100 patients, roughly 45 with Graves' ophthalmopathy and more than 55 with stable Graves' hyperthyroidism, was used to find distinguishing TCR V-J signatures. Prospective prediction of ophthalmopathy was tested in an independent validation cohort consisting of fewer than 20 hyperthyroidism patients and more than 15 patients who later progressed to ophthalmopathy. The roughly 91 discovery patients were randomly divided into training and test sets at a 7:3 ratio. Thyroid tissue and blood T-cell repertoires from six Graves' hyperthyroidism patients were also compared in the study. Once sampling was done, hyperthyroidism patients were given methimazole at a starting dose of 30 mg daily, whereas ophthalmopathy patients were given high-dose intravenous methylprednisolone. The paper describes TCR Vbeta CDR3 sequencing of some 130 peripheral blood samples, made up of about 40 ophthalmopathy patients, roughly 75 hyperthyroidism patients and 17 progressor patients. Study-wide conclusions, independent of this receptor: In validation, the model predicted progression to ophthalmopathy with over 60% sensitivity and approximately 78% specificity, a median of 6.5 months before onset. No statistical method was used to set the sample size in advance, and investigators knew the group allocation. A model built on a 13 V-J signature distinguished ophthalmopathy from stable hyperthyroidism, reaching about 89% sensitivity and about 81% specificity in cross-validation and 80%/75% in testing. Most expanded thyroid clonotypes (frequency above 0.001) were also detected in blood, suggesting blood repertoires may reflect thyroid immune responses.

Stable Graves' hyperthyroidism was defined as the absence of progression to ophthalmopathy over 18 months of follow-up. Hyperthyroidism patients were aged 18 to 65 years and newly diagnosed, with disease duration of less than 2 months. Any patient with an uncontrolled infection, another autoimmune disease, pregnancy or lactation was excluded. Clinical symptoms, serum thyroxine and TRAb, thyroid ultrasound, and orbital computed tomography formed the basis for the diagnoses. Ficoll-Paque density gradient centrifugation was used to isolate PBMCs from 10 ml of fresh peripheral blood. Trizol reagent was used to extract total RNA, and RNA quality was then checked on an Agilent 2100 Bioanalyzer. Source material: blood. This clonotype was sampled from a woman in her 30s with Graves' hyperthyroidism.

The DNA sequence is TGTGCCAGCAGTTCGGGACCAAATTCACTCCTCCACTTT. Its protein reads: CASSSGPNSLLHF. The chain is made from TRBV28 and TRBJ1-6; TRBD1 is a possible D gene, resting on 5 matching bases. The germline V gene supplies CDR1 MDHEN and CDR2 SYDVKM. The CDR3 runs 13 residues from the cysteine to the phenylalanine. Only CDR3 DNA remains: 39 bases, in frame from the first base. This CDR3, with the reference TRBV28 and TRBJ1-6 proteins standing in past its ends, gives the full variable domain DVKVTQSSRYLVKRTGEKVFLECVQDMDHENMFWYRQDPGLGLRLIYFSYDVKMKEKGDIPEGYSVSREKKERFSLILESASTNQTSMYLCASSSGPNSLLHFGNGTRLTVT.